This TCR beta chain originates from a study of blood T cell repertoires in COVID-19. Data came from immunoSEQ multiplex PCR; TCRdb stores just in-frame clones and leaves some out. The sample has over 250,000 clones; approximately 88% are singletons. The source is a man aged 45-65 years with acute or convalescent COVID-19. The sequenced material came from peripheral blood.

The CDR3 here is CASGLVRGETQYF. The CDR3 DNA reads TGTGCTAGTGGTTTGGTCAGGGGAGAGACCCAGTACTTC. The chain carries TRBV12-5 and TRBJ2-5; maybe TRBD1 (6 bases). The CDR3 consists of 13 residues. V lost 0 bases, J lost 4 bases, and 6 bases lay in between. CDR1 and CDR2 (germline): LGHNT, FRNRAP.